The sequence of this T cell receptor beta chain was determined in a study of identical twins. Germline V gene sequence: CDR1 LGHDT, CDR2 YNNKEL (reference sequence). The CDR3 sequence is 15 residues long. Trimming at V came to 0 bases and at J to 6 bases, leaving 3 bases not matched to a gene. Findings and limits, study-wide: Alpha sequences that were out-of-frame and twin-shared showed an excess of low generation probability. The abundant beta clonotypes from cord blood had fewer insertions, and memory repertoires had none of this.

As regards this clonotype: Antigen unknown.

Template switching created a universal primer site, and the cDNA included unique molecular identifiers. MiXCR, applied by TCRdb to the 5' RACE reads, yields one record per CDR3 protein. The profile covers 400,000 to 500,000 distinct CDR3 sequences, with more than 13% appearing a single time and approximately 0.98% taken by the ten largest. The same specimen was also included in a second study, on yellow fever vaccine responses in identical twins. That paper states: It has been reported that, in twins, the vaccine T cell response seemed partly convergent and partly personalized.

Sequenced: CD4+ T cells sorted from blood. The clonotype was recovered from a young woman in good health. The chain has TRBV3-1 and TRBJ2-3; 10 bases line up with TRBD2. In nucleotides, the CDR3 is TGTGCCAGCAGCCAAGAAGGTAGCGGGGGGGATACGCAGTATTTT. Translation: CASSQEGSGGDTQYF.